This TCR beta chain was sequenced for a study of blood T cell repertoires in COVID-19. The table lists this clone with a few counts. TCRdb keeps only in-frame clones here, not all; method: immunoSEQ multiplex PCR. The sample yields hundreds of thousands of clones, more than 75% seen once. Trimming removed 6 bases from V and 7 bases from J; junction bases left unmatched: 9. The CDR3 runs 14 residues. Germline CDR1 and CDR2: PRHDT and FYEKMQ (reference sequence). The sequence derives from a middle-aged man with acute or convalescent COVID-19. The chain combines TRBV13 with TRBJ1-2; 9 bases are shared with TRBD1. The sample comprised peripheral blood. The CDR3 region has the DNA TGTGCCAGCAGTCGGACAGGGGCTTATGCTGGCTACACCTTC. Residues: CASSRTGAYAGYTF.